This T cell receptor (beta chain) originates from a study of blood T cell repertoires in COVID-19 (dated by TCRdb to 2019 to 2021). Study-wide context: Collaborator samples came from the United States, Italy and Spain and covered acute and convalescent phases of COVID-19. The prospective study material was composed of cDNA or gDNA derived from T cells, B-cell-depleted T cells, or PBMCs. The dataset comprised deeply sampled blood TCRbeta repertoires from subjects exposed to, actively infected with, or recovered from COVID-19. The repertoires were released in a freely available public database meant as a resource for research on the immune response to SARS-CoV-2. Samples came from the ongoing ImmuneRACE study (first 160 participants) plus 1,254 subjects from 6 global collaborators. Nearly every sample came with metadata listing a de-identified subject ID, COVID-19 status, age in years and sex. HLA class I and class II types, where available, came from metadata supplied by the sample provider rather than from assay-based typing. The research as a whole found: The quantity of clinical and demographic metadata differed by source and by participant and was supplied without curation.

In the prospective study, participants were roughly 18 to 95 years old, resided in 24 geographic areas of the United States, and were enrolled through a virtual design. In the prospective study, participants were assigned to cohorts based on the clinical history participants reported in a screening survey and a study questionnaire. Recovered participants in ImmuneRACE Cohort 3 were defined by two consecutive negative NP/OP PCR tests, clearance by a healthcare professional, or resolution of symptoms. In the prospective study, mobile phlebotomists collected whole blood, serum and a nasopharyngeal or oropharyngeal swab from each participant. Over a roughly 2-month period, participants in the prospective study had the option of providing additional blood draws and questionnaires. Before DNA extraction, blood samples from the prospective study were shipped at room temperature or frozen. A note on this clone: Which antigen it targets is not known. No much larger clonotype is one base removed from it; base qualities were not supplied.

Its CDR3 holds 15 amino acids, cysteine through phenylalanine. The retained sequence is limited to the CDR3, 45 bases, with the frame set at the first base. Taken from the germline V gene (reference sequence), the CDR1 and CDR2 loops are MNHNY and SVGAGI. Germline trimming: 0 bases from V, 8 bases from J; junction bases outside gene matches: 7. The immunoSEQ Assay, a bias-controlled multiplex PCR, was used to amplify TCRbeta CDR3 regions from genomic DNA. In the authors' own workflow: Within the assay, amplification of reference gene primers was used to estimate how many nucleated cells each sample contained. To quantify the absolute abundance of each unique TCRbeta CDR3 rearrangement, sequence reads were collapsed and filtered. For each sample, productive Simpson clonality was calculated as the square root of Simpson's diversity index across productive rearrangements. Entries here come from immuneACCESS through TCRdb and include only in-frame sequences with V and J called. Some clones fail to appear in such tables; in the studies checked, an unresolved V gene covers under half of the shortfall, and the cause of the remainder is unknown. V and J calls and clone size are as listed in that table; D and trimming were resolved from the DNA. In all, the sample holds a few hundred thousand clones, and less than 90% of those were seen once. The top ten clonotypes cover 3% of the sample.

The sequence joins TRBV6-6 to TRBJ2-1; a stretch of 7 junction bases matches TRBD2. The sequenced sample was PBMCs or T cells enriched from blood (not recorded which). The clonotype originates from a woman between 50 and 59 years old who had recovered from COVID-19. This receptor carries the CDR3 CASSYSRASGDEQFF. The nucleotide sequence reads TGTGCCAGCAGTTACTCGAGGGCTAGCGGAGATGAGCAGTTCTTC.